Here is one T cell receptor (beta chain) with its context. Its antigen remains unidentified. These data originate in a study of T cell responses to AZD1222 COVID-19 vaccine. Study-level background: The analysis combined second doses at about 4 or about 12 weeks. Study outcomes and limitations: Repertoires were obtained solely post-peak T cell response. A mostly white British donor set with more females was recruited, and clonal diversity was possibly underestimated. The study identified only five to seven AZD1222 recipients as seropositive at baseline.

The protocol was immunoSEQ multiplex PCR, while the TCRdb copy is restricted to in-frame clones and leaves out a portion. In the table there are about 100,000 clones, approximately 88% of which are singletons. Specimen: peripheral blood, collected on day 0 of AZD1222 vaccination. This receptor was obtained from an adult in good health.

The CDR3: CASSSSDRGANSPLHF. For the CDR3, the DNA is TGTGCCAGCAGTTCGTCCGATAGGGGAGCGAATTCACCCCTCCACTTT. V gene TRBV6-5 combines with J gene TRBJ1-6, with TRBD1 as a possible D gene (5 bases). Germline CDR1 and CDR2: MNHEY and SVGAGI. V lost 4 bases and J 7 bases, leaving 17 bases between the germline ends. The CDR3 loop spans 16 amino acids.